This is a list of T cell receptor beta chains from one sample in a study of cytomegalovirus exposure and HLA in healthy donors. Clones were read by immunoSEQ multiplex PCR, and TCRdb kept only the in-frame ones, dropping some. The top ten clones hold about 7.5% of a sample with some 140,000 clones, approximately 10% of them seen once. The sequenced material came from PBMCs. The receptors shown here come from a woman between 35 and 50 years old in good health and CMV-seropositive. Both conserved end residues are part of each CDR3. Fields, in order: V gene, J gene, D gene, CDR3 length, clone size, CDR3 DNA, CDR3 protein. The D gene is left open where the match is weak. Only part of the rows carry a size: once, few, many, or a class if the clone is expanded.

>TRBV15|TRBJ2-2|.|17|.
TGTGCCACCAGCAGAGATCACAGGGTGTGGAGAACCGGGGAGCTGTTTTTT
CATSRDHRVWRTGELFF
>TRBV11-2|TRBJ2-4|TRBD2|14|few
TGTGCCAGCAGCTTAATGGCGGGGGAAAACATTCAGTACTTC
CASSLMAGENIQYF
>TRBV7-2|TRBJ2-3|.|15|.
TGTGCCAGCAGCTTAGAGGGGGTTGGCACAGATACGCAGTATTTT
CASSLEGVGTDTQYF
>TRBV5-1|TRBJ2-5|.|13|.
TGCGCCAGCAAAGGGGGTACCCAGGAGACCCAGTACTTC
CASKGGTQETQYF
>TRBV20-1|TRBJ2-7|.|11|.
TGCAGTGCTTCCTTTCAGAACGAGCAGTACTTC
CSASFQNEQYF
>TRBV6-5|TRBJ2-7|TRBD1|14|.
TGTGCCAGCAGTTATGGGACAGGGGCCTTGGAGCAGTACTTC
CASSYGTGALEQYF
>TRBV5-4|TRBJ2-7|TRBD2|15|.
TGTGCCAGCAGCTACATCGCTAGCGGAGGCTCGGAGCAGTACTTC
CASSYIASGGSEQYF
>TRBV29-1|TRBJ1-1|TRBD1|15|.
TGCAGCGTCGTACCGGACAGGGGGCAGGATACTGAAGCTTTCTTT
CSVVPDRGQDTEAFF
>TRBV4-1|TRBJ1-2|.|16|.
TGCGCCAGCAGCCAAGATCCCGGGCGGGACCACTATGGGTACACCTTC
CASSQDPGRDHYGYTF
>TRBV19|TRBJ1-5|.|15|.
TGTGCCAGTAGTATAATCCGCGATAGCAATCAGCCCCAGCATTTT
CASSIIRDSNQPQHF
>TRBV7-2|TRBJ2-1|.|15|few
TGTGCCAGCAGCCGGGCGAGCCAGGGTGTGGATGAGCAGTTCTTC
CASSRASQGVDEQFF
>TRBV10-3|TRBJ2-3|TRBD2|16|few
TGTGCCATCAGGGCGAAACTAGCGGGGGGTACAGATACGCAGTATTTT
CAIRAKLAGGTDTQYF
>TRBV7-2|TRBJ2-5|.|15|.
TGTGCCAGCAGCTCTCAAAGGGGGGGCGGGGAGACCCAGTACTTC
CASSSQRGGGETQYF
>TRBV11-2|TRBJ2-7|TRBD2|15|few
TGTGCCAGCAGCCCAGGGGCGGGGGGTCCCTACGAGCAGTACTTC
CASSPGAGGPYEQYF
>TRBV2|TRBJ2-3|TRBD2|15|few
TGTGCCAGCAGCCAATTGGGACTAGCCGGAGATACGCAGTATTTT
CASSQLGLAGDTQYF
>TRBV7-2|TRBJ2-3|TRBD2|16|few
TGTGCCAGCAGCCTAACTAGCGGCCCACCCACAGATACGCAGTATTTT
CASSLTSGPPTDTQYF
>TRBV7-2|TRBJ2-7|.|12|.
TGTGCCAGCAGCTTAGCGCTGGGGGGACAGTACTTC
CASSLALGGQYF
>TRBV7-3|TRBJ1-1|.|13|few
TGTGCCAGCAGCCCAAACAGGAACACTGAAGCTTTCTTT
CASSPNRNTEAFF
>TRBV6-5|TRBJ2-3|.|15|.
TGTGCCAGCAGTTACTCGCAGGTATCCACAGATACGCAGTATTTT
CASSYSQVSTDTQYF
>TRBV6-5|TRBJ1-5|.|14|.
TGTGCCAGCAGTTACGGCGGTGGGGGCCAGCCCCAGCATTTT
CASSYGGGGQPQHF
>TRBV7-9|TRBJ2-3|TRBD2|19|few
TGTGCCAGCAGCTTGGGCGGGCAGCTACTAGCGGGGAGCACAGATACGCAGTATTTT
CASSLGGQLLAGSTDTQYF
>TRBV5-6|TRBJ1-5|.|13|many
TGTGCCAGCAGCTCAGGGGCAAATCAGCCCCAGCATTTT
CASSSGANQPQHF
>TRBV27|TRBJ1-1|.|13|.
TGTGCCAGCAGTTTATCGGCGAACACTGAAGCTTTCTTT
CASSLSANTEAFF
>TRBV7-2|TRBJ2-5|TRBD2|14|.
TGTGCCAGCAGCGGTAGCGGGGTCCATGCGACCCAGTACTTC
CASSGSGVHATQYF
>TRBV6-1|TRBJ2-7|.|15|few
TGTGCCAGCAGTGAACAGGGAAAGGCGCATTACGAGCAGTACTTC
CASSEQGKAHYEQYF
>TRBV11-2|TRBJ2-7|.|14|.
TGTGCCAGCAGTTTGGCGCGGAACCCTTACGAGCAGTACTTC
CASSLARNPYEQYF
>TRBV12-5|TRBJ2-5|.|13|.
TGTGCTAGTGGTTTGGAGTGGAGCGAGACCCAGTACTTC
CASGLEWSETQYF
>TRBV7-2|TRBJ1-5|.|15|.
TGTGCCAGCAGCTTAAGTGCAGGGGGCAATCAGCCCCAGCATTTT
CASSLSAGGNQPQHF
>TRBV18|TRBJ2-7|.|15|few
TGTGCCAGCTCATCGGAACAGGGCCAGGGGTACGAGCAGTACTTC
CASSSEQGQGYEQYF
>TRBV5-8|TRBJ1-1|.|13|.
TGTGCCAGCAGATCTACAGGGTGGGGTGAAGCTTTCTTT
CASRSTGWGEAFF
>TRBV2|TRBJ2-1|.|13|.
TGTGCCAGCAGGCGGGGGCAGGTTAATGAGCAGTTCTTC
CASRRGQVNEQFF
>TRBV10-1|TRBJ2-7|.|13|.
TGCGCCAGCAGTGAGGGATTGGGCCACGAGCAGTACTTC
CASSEGLGHEQYF
>TRBV29-1|TRBJ2-7|TRBD1|13|few
TGCAGCGTTGGGGAAGGGGGCCCGGGCGAGCAGTACTTC
CSVGEGGPGEQYF
>TRBV15|TRBJ2-2|TRBD1|16|few
TGTGCCACCAGCTCCCAACATGGGACAGCCCGATTGGAGCTGTTTTTT
CATSSQHGTARLELFF
>TRBV19|TRBJ2-5|.|14|few
TGTGCCAGTAGTATCGGAGGCAGGGGAGAGACCCAGTACTTC
CASSIGGRGETQYF
>TRBV10-3|TRBJ2-7|.|15|.
TGTGCCATCAGTGTACAGGGTCCCAGCTCCTACGAGCAGTACTTC
CAISVQGPSSYEQYF
>TRBV6-6|TRBJ1-1|TRBD1|16|.
TGTGCCAGCACCAAGACAGGGGGCGGGGGGAACACTGAAGCTTTCTTT
CASTKTGGGGNTEAFF
>TRBV6-1|TRBJ1-2|TRBD1|15|few
TGTGCCAGCAGTGAAGGAAGGGGGCGATTATATGGCTACACCTTC
CASSEGRGRLYGYTF
>TRBV7-2|TRBJ1-2|.|14|.
TGTGCCAGCAGCGGGATTACAGGGTTTCTTGGCTACACCTTC
CASSGITGFLGYTF
>TRBV5-4|TRBJ2-7|TRBD2|15|few
TGTGCCAGCAGCTTTCTAGCGGGGGGGCCTCAAGAGCAGTACTTC
CASSFLAGGPQEQYF
>TRBV7-2|TRBJ2-5|TRBD1|15|few
TGTGCCAGCAGCTTTGGGCCGGACAGGCGAGAGACCCAGTACTTC
CASSFGPDRRETQYF
>TRBV5-6|TRBJ2-1|.|14|few
TGTGCCAGCAGCTCCGGGACAACCTACAATGAGCAGTTCTTC
CASSSGTTYNEQFF
>TRBV7-6|TRBJ2-3|.|16|.
TGTGCCAGCAGCTTAGGATTTGCGGGGATAGCGGATACGCAGTATTTT
CASSLGFAGIADTQYF
>TRBV5-6|TRBJ2-6|.|15|many
TGTGCCAGCAGCGAGGGACTCTCTGGGGCCAACGTCCTGACTTTC
CASSEGLSGANVLTF
>TRBV6-5|TRBJ1-1|.|15|few
TGTGCCAGCAGTTACTCGACTCGGGAGCTCACTGAAGCTTTCTTT
CASSYSTRELTEAFF
>TRBV2|TRBJ2-1|TRBD2|16|.
TGTGCCAGCAGGGGGGAGGGCAGCAGCTCCTACAATGAGCAGTTCTTC
CASRGEGSSSYNEQFF
>TRBV5-1|TRBJ2-2|.|13|.
TGCGCCAGCAGCTTCATCAGGACCGGGGAGCTGTTTTTT
CASSFIRTGELFF
>TRBV5-1|TRBJ2-1|TRBD1|18|.
TGCGCCAGCAGCTTGGGTTTTGCAACGGGACAGGGCTTAAATGAGCAGTTCTTC
CASSLGFATGQGLNEQFF
>TRBV6-1|TRBJ2-7|TRBD2|14|.
TGTGCCAGCAGTGAATTCGGGGGGAGGTACGAGCAGTGCTTC
CASSEFGGRYEQCF
>TRBV2|TRBJ1-2|.|13|.
TGTGCCAGCAGCCCGTCGGGGGACTATGGCTACACCTTC
CASSPSGDYGYTF
>TRBV19|TRBJ1-1|TRBD1|17|.
TGTGCCAGTAGTAGCCGGGACAGGGGGAAATCGGTTACTGAAGCTTTCTTT
CASSSRDRGKSVTEAFF
>TRBV5-4|TRBJ2-2|.|12|.
TGTGCCAGCAGCTCGGCGGCCGGGGAGCTGTTTTTT
CASSSAAGELFF
>TRBV6-1|TRBJ2-3|.|15|few
TGTGCCAGCTCAGGACAGCTTACAAGCACAGATACGCAGTATTTT
CASSGQLTSTDTQYF
>TRBV29-1|TRBJ1-1|.|14|few
TGCAGCGTCGGGGGTGTGGTACTTAACACTGAAGCTTTCTTT
CSVGGVVLNTEAFF
>TRBV5-1|TRBJ2-1|TRBD2|15|.
TGCGCCAGCAGCTTGGTAGCGGGGGGGCTCAATGAGCAGTTCTTC
CASSLVAGGLNEQFF
>TRBV1|TRBJ1-3|.|14|.
TGCACCAGCAGCCAAGATAGAGGGGGAAACACCATATATTTT
CTSSQDRGGNTIYF
>TRBV7-9|TRBJ2-7|.|16|few
TGTGACAGCAGCTTAGAGGCAGGGGCCAGACCATACGAGAAGTACTTC
CDSSLEAGARPYEKYF
>TRBV6-6|TRBJ1-6|TRBD1|14|few
TGTGCCAGCAGACGGGACAGGGGGGGTTCACCCCTCCACTTT
CASRRDRGGSPLHF